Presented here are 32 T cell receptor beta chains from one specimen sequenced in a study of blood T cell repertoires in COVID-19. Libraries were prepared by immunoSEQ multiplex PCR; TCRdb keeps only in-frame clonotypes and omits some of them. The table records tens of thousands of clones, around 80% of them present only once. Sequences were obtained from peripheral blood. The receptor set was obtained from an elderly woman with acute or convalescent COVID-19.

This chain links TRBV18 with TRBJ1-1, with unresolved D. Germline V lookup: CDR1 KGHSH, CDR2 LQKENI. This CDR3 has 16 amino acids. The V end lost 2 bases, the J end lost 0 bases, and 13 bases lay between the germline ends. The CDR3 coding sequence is TGTGCCAGCTCACCAGTCCAAGCCAGGATGAACACTGAAGCTTTCTTT. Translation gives CASSPVQARMNTEAFF.

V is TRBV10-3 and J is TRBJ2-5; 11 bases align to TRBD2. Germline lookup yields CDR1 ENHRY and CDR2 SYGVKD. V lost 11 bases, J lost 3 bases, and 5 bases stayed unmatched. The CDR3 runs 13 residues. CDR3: CAVGTSGKETQYF. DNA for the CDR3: TGTGCCGTCGGGACTAGCGGCAAAGAGACCCAGTACTTC.

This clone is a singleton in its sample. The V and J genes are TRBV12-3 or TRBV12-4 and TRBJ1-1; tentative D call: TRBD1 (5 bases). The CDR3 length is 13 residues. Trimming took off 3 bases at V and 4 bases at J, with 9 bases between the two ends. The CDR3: CASSLGGGTEAFF. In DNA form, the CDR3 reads TGTGCCAGCAGTTTGGGCGGGGGCACTGAAGCTTTCTTT.

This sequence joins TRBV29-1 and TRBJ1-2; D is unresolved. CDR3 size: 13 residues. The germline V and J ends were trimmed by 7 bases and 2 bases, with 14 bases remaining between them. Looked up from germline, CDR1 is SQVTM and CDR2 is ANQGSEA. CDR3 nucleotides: TGCAGCGCGAGAGAGGGTTCCAACTATGGCTACACCTTC. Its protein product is CSAREGSNYGYTF.

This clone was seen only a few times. CDR3 bases: TGTGCCAGCAGCTACGGCACAGGGAACTCACCCCTCCACTTT. The encoded protein is CASSYGTGNSPLHF. J is TRBJ1-6 and V is TRBV11-2; D is perhaps TRBD1 (6 bases). This CDR3 comprises 14 residues. Between the trimmed V and J ends, which lost 4 bases and 10 bases, there was a span of 14 bases. From germline, CDR1 is SGHAT and CDR2 FQNNGV.

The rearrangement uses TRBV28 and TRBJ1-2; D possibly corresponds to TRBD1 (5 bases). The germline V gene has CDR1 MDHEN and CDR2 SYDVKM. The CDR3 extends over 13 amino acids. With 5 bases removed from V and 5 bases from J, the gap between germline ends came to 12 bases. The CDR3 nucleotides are TGTGCCAGCAGTCCCCCGGGGGGATATGGCTACACCTTC. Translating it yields CASSPPGGYGYTF.

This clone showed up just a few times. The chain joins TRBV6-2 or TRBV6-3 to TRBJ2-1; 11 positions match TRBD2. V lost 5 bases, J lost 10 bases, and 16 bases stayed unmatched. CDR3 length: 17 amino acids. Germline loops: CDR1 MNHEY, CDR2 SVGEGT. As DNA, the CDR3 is TGTGCCAGCAGTCACCGGGACATACTAGCGGGAGTTGGCGAGCAGTTCTTC. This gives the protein CASSHRDILAGVGEQFF.

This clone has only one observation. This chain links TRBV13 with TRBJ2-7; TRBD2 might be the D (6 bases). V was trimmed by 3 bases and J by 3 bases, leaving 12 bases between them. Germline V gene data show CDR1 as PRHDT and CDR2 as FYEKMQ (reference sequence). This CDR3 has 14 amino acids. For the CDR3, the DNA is TGTGCCAGCAGCTTGAATGGAGGGGACTACGAGCAGTACTTC. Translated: CASSLNGGDYEQYF.

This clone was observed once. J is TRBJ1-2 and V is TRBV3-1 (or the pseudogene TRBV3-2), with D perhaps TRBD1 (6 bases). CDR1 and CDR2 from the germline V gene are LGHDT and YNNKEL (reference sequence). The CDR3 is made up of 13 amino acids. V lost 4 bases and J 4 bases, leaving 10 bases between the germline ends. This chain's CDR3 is CASSPTGPYGYTF. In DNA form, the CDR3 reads TGTGCCAGCAGCCCGACAGGCCCCTATGGCTACACCTTC.

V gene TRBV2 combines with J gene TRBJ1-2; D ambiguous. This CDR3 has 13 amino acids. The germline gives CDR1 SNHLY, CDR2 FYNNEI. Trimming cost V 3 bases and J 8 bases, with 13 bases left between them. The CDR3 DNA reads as TGTGCCAGCAGTGAGGTCTGGAGCCGCGGCTACACCTTC. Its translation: CASSEVWSRGYTF.

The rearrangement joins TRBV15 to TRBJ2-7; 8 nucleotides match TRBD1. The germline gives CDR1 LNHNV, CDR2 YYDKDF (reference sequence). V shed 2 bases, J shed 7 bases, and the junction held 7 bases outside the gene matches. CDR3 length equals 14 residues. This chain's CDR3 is CATSRNRGNGEQYF. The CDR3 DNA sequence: TGTGCCACCAGCAGAAACAGGGGGAATGGGGAGCAGTACTTC.

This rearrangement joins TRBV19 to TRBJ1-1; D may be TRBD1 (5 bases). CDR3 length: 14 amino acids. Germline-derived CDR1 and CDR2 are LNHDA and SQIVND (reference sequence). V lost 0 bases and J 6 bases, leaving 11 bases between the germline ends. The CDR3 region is CASSIDQGRAEAFF. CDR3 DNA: TGTGCCAGTAGTATAGATCAGGGTCGGGCTGAAGCTTTCTTT.

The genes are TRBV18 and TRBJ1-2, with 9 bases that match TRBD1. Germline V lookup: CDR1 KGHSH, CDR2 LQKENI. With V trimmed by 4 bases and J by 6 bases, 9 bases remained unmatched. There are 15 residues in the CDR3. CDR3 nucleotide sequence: TGTGCCAGCTCACTGGGACAGGGAGTAAATAATGGCTACACCTTC. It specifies CASSLGQGVNNGYTF.

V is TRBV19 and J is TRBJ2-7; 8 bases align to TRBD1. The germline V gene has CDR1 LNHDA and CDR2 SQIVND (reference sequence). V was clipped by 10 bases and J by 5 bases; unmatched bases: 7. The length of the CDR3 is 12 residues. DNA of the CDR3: TGTGCCACCGATGACAGGGGCCACGAGCAGTACTTC. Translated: CATDDRGHEQYF.

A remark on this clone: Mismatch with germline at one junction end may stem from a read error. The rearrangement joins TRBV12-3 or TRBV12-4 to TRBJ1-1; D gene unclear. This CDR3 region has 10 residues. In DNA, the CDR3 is TGTGCCAGCAGTCAAAGCAGAGGCTCCTTT. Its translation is CASSQSRGSF.

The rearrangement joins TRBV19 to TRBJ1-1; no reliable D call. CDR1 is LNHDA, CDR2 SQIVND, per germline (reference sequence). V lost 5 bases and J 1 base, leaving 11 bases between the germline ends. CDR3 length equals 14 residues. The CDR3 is CASSPPTGNTEAFF. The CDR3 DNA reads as TGTGCCAGTAGTCCCCCGACGGGGAACACTGAAGCTTTCTTT. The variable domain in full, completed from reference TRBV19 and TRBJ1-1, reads DGGITQSPKYLFRKEGQNVTLSCEQNLNHDAMYWYRQDPGQGLRLIYYSQIVNDFQKGDIAEGYSVSREKKESFPLTVTSAQKNPTAFYLCASSPPTGNTEAFFGQGTRLTVV.

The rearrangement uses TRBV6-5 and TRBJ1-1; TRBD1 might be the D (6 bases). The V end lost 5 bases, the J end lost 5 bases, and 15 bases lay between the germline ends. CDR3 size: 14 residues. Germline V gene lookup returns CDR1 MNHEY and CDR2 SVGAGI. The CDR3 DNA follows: TGTGCCAGCAGTCGGACAGTTTCGTTGACTGAAGCTTTCTTT. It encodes CASSRTVSLTEAFF.

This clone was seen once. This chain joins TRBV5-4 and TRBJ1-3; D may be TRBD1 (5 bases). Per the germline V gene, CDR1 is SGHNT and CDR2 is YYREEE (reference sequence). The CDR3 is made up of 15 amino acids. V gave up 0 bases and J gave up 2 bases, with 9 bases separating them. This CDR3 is CASSLALGPGNTIYF. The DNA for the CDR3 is TGTGCCAGCAGCTTGGCGTTGGGGCCTGGAAACACCATATATTTT.

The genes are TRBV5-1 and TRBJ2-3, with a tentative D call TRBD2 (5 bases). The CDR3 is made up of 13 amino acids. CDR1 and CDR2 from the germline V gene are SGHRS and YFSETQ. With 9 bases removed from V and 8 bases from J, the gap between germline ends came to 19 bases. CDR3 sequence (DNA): TGCGCCACCTCTAGAGGACCTGAGGGTACGCAGTATTTT. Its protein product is CATSRGPEGTQYF. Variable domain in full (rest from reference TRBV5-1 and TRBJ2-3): KAGVTQTPRYLIKTRGQQVTLSCSPISGHRSVSWYQQTPGQGLQFLFEYFSETQRNKGNFPGRFSGRQFSNSRSEMNVSTLELGDSALYLCATSRGPEGTQYFGPGTRLTVL.

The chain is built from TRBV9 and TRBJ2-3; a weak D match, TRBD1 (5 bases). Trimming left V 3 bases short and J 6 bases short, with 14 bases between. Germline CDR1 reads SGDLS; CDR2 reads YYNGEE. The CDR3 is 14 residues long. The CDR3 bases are TGTGCCAGCAGCGCTCAGGGTCCAATGGATACGCAGTATTTT. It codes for CASSAQGPMDTQYF.

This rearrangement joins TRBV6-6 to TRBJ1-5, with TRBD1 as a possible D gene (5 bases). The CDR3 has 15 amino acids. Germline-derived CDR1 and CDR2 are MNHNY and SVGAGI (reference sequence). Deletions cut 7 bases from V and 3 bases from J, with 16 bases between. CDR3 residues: CASTARGDFNQPQHF. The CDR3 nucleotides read TGTGCCAGCACCGCCCGGGGGGACTTCAATCAGCCCCAGCATTTT.

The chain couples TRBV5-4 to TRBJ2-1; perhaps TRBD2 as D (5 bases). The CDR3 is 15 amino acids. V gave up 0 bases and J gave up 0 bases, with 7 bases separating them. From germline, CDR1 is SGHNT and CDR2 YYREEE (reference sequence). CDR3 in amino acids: CASSLDGSSYNEQFF. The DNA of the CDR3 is TGTGCCAGCAGCTTGGATGGGAGCTCCTACAATGAGCAGTTCTTC.

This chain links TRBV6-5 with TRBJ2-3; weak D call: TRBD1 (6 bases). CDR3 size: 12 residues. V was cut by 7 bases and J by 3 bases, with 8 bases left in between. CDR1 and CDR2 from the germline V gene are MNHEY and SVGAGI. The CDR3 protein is CASTRGTDTQYF. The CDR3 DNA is TGTGCCAGCACCAGGGGAACAGATACGCAGTATTTT.

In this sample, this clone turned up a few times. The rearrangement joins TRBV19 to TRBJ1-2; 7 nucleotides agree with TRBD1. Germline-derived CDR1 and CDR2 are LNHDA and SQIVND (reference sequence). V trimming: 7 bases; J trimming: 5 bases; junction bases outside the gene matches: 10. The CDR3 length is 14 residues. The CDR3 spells CASTMDRNSYGYTF. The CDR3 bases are TGTGCCAGTACTATGGACAGGAATTCGTATGGCTACACCTTC.

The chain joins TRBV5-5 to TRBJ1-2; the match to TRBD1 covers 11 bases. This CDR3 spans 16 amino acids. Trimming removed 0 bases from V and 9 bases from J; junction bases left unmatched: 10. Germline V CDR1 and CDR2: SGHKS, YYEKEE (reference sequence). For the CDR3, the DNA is TGTGCCAGCAGCTTGGTAGGGACAGGGGGTCTTATGAGCTACACCTTC. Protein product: CASSLVGTGGLMSYTF.

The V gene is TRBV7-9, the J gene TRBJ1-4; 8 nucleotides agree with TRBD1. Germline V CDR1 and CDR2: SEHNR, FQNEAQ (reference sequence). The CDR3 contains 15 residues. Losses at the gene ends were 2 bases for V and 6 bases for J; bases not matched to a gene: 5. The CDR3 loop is CASSLIQGADEKLFF. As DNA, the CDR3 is TGTGCCAGCAGCTTAATCCAGGGGGCAGATGAAAAACTGTTTTTT.

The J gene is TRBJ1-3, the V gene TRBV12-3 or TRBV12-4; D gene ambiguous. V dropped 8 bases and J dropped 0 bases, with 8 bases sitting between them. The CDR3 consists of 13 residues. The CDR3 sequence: CASARISGNTIYF. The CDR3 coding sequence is TGTGCCAGCGCTAGGATCTCTGGAAACACCATATATTTT.

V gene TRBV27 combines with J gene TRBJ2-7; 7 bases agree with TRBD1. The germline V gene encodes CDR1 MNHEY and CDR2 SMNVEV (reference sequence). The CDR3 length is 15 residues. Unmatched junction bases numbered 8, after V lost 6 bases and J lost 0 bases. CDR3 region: CASRRQGRSSYEQYF. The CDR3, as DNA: TGTGCCAGCAGAAGACAGGGTAGGAGCTCCTACGAGCAGTACTTC.

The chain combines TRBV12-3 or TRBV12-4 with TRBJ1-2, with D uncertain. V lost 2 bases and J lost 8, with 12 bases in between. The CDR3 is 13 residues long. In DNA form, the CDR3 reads TGTGCCAGCAGTTTAATGGGCCCGAGAGGCTACACCTTC. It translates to CASSLMGPRGYTF.

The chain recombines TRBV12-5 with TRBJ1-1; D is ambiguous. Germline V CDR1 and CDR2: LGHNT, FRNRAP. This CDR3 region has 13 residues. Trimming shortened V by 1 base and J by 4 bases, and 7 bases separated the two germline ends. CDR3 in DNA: TGTGCTAGTGGTTTGGAACGGGGCACTGAAGCTTTCTTT. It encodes CASGLERGTEAFF.

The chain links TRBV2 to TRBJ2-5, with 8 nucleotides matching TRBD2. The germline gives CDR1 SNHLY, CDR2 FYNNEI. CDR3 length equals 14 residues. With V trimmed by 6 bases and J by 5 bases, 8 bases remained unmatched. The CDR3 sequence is CASRTRTSSETQYF. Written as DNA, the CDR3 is TGTGCCAGCAGGACCCGGACTAGCTCCGAGACCCAGTACTTC.

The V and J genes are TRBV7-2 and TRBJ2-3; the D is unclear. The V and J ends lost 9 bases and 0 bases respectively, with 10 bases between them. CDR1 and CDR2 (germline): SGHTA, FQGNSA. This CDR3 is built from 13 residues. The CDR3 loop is CASRGPSTDTQYF. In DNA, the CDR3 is TGTGCCAGTCGAGGTCCCAGCACAGATACGCAGTATTTT.